This record concerns one T cell receptor (beta chain) sequence. MiXCR, run by TCRdb on the 5' RACE reads, gives a single entry per CDR3 protein. The sample lists tens of thousands of distinct CDR3 sequences, roughly 16% occurring once. This entry comes from a study of HIV-infected patients and healthy controls. What was sequenced was CD4+ T cells from blood. This TCR was recovered from a human donor in good health.

The CDR3 loop is CASSSAGESVGNTIYF. In nucleotides, the CDR3 is TGTGCCAGCAGCTCCGCGGGGGAGTCGGTTGGAAACACCATATATTTT. The chain employs TRBV11-3 and TRBJ1-3; TRBD1 might be the D (5 bases). The CDR3 runs to 16 residues. Germline CDR1 reads SGHNT; CDR2 reads YENEEA. The germline V and J ends were trimmed by 4 bases and 3 bases, with 16 bases remaining between them.